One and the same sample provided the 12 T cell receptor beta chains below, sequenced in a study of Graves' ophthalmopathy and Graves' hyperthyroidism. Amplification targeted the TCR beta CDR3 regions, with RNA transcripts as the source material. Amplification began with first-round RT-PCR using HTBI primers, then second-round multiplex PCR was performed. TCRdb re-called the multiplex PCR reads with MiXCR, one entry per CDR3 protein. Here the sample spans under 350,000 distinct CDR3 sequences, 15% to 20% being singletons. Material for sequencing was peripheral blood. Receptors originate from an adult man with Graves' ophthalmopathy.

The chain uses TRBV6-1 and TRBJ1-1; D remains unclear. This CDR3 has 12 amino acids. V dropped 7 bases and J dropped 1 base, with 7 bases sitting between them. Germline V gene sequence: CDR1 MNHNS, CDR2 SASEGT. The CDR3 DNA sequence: TGTGCCAGCAACGCGGCGAACACTGAAGCTTTCTTT. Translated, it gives CASNAANTEAFF.

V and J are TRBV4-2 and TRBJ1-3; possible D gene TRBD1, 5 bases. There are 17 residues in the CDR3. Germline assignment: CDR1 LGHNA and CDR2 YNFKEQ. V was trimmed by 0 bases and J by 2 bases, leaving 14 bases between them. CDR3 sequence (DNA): TGTGCCAGCAGCCAAGATCAGGGCAGAGGTACTGGAAACACCATATATTTT. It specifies CASSQDQGRGTGNTIYF.

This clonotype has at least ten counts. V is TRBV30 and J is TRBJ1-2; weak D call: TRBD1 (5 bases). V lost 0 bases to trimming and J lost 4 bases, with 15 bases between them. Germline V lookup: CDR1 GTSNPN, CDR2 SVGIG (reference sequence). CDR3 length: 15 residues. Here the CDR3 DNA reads TGTGCCTGGAGTGTAGGTCAGGGTTGGTCCTATGGCTACACCTTC. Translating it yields CAWSVGQGWSYGYTF.

CDR3 residues: CSASHNTGSNYGYTF. The CDR3 DNA is TGCAGTGCTAGTCACAATACAGGGTCCAACTATGGCTACACCTTC. This sequence joins TRBV20-1 and TRBJ1-2; a possible D gene is TRBD1 (6 bases). Germline assignment: CDR1 DFQATT and CDR2 SNEGSKA (reference sequence). With 3 bases removed from V and 2 bases from J, the gap between germline ends came to 16 bases. The CDR3 is made up of 15 amino acids.

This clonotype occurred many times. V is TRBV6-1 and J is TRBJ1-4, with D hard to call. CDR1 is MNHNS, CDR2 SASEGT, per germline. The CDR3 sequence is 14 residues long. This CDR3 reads CATRRILGNEKLFF. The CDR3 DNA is TGTGCGACACGGAGGATCCTGGGTAATGAAAAACTGTTTTTT.

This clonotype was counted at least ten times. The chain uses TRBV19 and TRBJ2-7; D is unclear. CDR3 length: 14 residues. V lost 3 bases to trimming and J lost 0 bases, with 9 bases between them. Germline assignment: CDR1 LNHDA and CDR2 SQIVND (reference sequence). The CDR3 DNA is TGTGCCAGTAGTATGGCCCCACCCTCCTACGAGCAGTACTTC. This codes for CASSMAPPSYEQYF.

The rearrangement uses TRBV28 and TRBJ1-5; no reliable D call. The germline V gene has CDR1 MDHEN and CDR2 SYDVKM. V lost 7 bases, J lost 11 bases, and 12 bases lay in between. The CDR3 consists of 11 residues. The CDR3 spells CASNTGRSQHF. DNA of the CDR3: TGTGCCAGCAATACCGGTAGGTCCCAGCATTTT. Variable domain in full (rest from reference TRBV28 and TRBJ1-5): DVKVTQSSRYLVKRTGEKVFLECVQDMDHENMFWYRQDPGLGLRLIYFSYDVKMKEKGDIPEGYSVSREKKERFSLILESASTNQTSMYLCASNTGRSQHFGDGTRLSIL.

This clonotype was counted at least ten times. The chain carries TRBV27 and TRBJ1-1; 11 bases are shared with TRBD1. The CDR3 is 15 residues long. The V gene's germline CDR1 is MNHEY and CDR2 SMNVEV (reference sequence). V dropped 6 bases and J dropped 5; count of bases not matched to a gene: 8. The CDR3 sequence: CASSIGTGGLTEAFF. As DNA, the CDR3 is TGTGCCAGCAGCATCGGGACAGGGGGTTTAACTGAAGCTTTCTTT.

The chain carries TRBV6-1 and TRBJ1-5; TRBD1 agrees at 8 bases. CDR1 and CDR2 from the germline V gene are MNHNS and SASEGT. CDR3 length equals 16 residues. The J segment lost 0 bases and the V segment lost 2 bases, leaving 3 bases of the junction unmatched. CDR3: CASSESGGYSNQPQHF. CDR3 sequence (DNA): TGTGCCAGCAGTGAATCAGGGGGCTATAGCAATCAGCCCCAGCATTTT.

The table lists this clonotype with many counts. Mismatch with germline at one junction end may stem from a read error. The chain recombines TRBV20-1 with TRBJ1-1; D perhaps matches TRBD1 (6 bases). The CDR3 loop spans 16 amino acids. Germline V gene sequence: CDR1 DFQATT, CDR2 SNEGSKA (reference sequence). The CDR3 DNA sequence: TGCAGTGCTAGACACCCTTACCGGGGGGGCTCCACTGAAGCTTCCTTT. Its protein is CSARHPYRGGSTEASF.

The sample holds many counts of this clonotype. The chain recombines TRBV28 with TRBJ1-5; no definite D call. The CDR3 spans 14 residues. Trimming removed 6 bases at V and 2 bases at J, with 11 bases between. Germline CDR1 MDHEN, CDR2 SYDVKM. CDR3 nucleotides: TGTGCCAGCAGGATCTATCAGGGCAATCAGCCCCAGCATTTT. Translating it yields CASRIYQGNQPQHF.

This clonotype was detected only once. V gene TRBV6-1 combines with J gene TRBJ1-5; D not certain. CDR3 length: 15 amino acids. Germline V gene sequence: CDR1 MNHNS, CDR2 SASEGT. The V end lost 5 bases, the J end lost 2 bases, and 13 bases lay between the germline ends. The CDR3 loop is CASSTVPIGNQPQHF. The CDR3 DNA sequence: TGTGCCAGCAGTACGGTCCCGATCGGCAATCAGCCCCAGCATTTT.